The present T cell receptor (beta chain) was sequenced within a study of shared T cell receptors in the human thymus. Assay: immunoSEQ multiplex PCR; the TCRdb copy retains only in-frame clones and omits some. The sample shows roughly 710,000 clones, approximately 83% of them seen only once. V lost 5 bases, J lost 3 bases, and 9 bases stayed unmatched. The CDR3 is made up of 17 amino acids. In germline, CDR1 is SGHTA, CDR2 FQGNSA. This sample was shared with a second study, whose subject was human thymus T cells. From that study: Having surgery to correct congenital heart defects, healthy Finnish infants acted as the donors. Resections were taken during corrective heart surgery, and the thymus tissue came from these. Repertoires from thymus and blood appeared to show biased V and J gene usage. Related work showed strongly overlapping thymic repertoires across unrelated individuals.

The material sequenced was thymocytes. The chain combines TRBV7-2 with TRBJ2-1; 11 positions match TRBD2. The source of this sequence is a girl under two years old with a congenital heart defect. Here the CDR3 DNA reads TGTGCCAGCAGCATCGTTACTAGCGGGGGATTCTACAATGAGCAGTTCTTC. Translation: CASSIVTSGGFYNEQFF.